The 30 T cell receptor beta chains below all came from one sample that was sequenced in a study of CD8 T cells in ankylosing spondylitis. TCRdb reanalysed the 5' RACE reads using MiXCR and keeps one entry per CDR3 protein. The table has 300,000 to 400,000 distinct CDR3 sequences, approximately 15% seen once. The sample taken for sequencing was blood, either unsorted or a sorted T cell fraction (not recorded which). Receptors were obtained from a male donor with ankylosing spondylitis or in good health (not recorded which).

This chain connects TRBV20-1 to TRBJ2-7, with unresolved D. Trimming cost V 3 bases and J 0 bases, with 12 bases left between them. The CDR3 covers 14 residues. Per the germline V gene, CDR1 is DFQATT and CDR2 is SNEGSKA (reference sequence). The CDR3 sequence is CSARPTAYSYEQYF. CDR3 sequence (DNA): TGCAGTGCTAGGCCTACAGCGTACTCCTACGAGCAGTACTTC.

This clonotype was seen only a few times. CDR3 nucleotide sequence: TGTGCCAGCAGCCAAGACAGGAGTGCCTACGAGCAGTACTTC. Translating gives CASSQDRSAYEQYF. J is TRBJ2-7 and V is TRBV4-2, with D unclear. Germline values: CDR1 LGHNA, CDR2 YNFKEQ. V shed 0 bases and J shed 2 bases, with 8 bases lying between them. This CDR3 comprises 14 residues.

CDR3 sequence reads: CSVEEGGIYTDTQYF. The CDR3 region has the DNA TGCAGCGTTGAAGAAGGGGGGATTTACACAGATACGCAGTATTTT. The chain joins TRBV29-1 to TRBJ2-3; either TRBD1 or TRBD2 may supply D (6 bases each). In germline, CDR1 is SQVTM, CDR2 ANQGSEA. Trimming pared 0 bases from V and 2 bases from J, leaving 12 bases between. The length of the CDR3 is 15 residues.

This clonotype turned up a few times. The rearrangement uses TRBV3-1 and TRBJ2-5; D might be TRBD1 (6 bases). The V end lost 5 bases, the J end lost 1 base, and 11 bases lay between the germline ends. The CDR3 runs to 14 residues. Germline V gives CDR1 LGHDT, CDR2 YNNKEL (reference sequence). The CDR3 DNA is TGTGCCAGCAGCGTGCCAGGGGTCCAAGAGACCCAGTACTTC. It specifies CASSVPGVQETQYF.

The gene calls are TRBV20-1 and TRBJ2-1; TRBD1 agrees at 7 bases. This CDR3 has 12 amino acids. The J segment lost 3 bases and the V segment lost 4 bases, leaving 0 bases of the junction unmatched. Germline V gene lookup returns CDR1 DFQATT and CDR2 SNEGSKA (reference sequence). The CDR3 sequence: CSANRGYNEQFF. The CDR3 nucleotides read TGCAGTGCTAACAGGGGCTACAATGAGCAGTTCTTC.

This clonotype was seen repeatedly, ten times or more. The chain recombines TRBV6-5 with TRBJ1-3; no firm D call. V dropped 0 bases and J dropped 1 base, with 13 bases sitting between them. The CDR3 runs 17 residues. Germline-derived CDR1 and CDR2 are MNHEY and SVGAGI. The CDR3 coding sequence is TGTGCCAGCAGTTACTCGCCGGTCGGGGTATCTGGAAACACCATATATTTT. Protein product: CASSYSPVGVSGNTIYF.

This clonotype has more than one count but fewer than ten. The CDR3 loop is CASSQERINEQFF. Here the CDR3 DNA reads TGTGCCAGCAGCCAGGAAAGAATAAATGAGCAGTTCTTC. The chain combines TRBV5-4 with TRBJ2-1; no clear D. The CDR3 spans 13 residues. Germline assignment: CDR1 SGHNT and CDR2 YYREEE (reference sequence). Trimming removed 4 bases from V and 7 bases from J, with 12 bases in between.

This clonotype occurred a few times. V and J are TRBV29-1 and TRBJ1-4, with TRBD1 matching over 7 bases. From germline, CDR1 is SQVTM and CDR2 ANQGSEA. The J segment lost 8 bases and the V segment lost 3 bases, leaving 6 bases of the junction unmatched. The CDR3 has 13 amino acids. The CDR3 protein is CSVEVRDSEKLFF. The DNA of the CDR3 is TGCAGCGTTGAGGTCAGGGACAGCGAAAAACTGTTTTTT.

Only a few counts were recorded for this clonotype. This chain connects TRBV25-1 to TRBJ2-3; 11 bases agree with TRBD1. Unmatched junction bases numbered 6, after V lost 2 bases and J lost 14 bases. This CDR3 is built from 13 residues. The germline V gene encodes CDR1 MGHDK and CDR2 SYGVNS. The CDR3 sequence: CASSEGDRGVRYF. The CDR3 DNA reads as TGTGCCAGCAGTGAAGGGGACAGGGGGGTTAGGTATTTT.

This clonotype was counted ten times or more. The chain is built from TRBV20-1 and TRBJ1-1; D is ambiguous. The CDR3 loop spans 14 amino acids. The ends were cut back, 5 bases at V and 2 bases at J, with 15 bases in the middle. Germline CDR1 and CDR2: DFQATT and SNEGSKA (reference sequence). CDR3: CSAPEGGRNTEAFF. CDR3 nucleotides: TGCAGTGCTCCCGAGGGAGGGCGAAACACTGAAGCTTTCTTT.

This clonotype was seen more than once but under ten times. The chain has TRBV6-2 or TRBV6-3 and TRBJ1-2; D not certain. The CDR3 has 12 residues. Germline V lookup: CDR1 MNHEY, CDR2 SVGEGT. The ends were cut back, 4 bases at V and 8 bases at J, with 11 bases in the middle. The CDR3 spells CASSWTDWGYTF. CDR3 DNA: TGTGCCAGCAGTTGGACGGACTGGGGCTACACCTTC.

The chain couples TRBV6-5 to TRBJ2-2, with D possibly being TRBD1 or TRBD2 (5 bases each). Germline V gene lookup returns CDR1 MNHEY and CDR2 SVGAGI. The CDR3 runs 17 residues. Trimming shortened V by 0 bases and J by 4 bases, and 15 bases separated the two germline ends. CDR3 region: CASSYSGTSIFTGELFF. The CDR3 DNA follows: TGTGCCAGCAGTTACTCCGGGACCAGCATTTTCACCGGGGAGCTGTTTTTT.

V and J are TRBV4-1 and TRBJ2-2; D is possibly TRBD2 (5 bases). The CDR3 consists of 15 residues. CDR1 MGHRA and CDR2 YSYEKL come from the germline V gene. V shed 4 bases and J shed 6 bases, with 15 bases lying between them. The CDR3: CASSLRAGQAGELFF. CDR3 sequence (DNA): TGCGCCAGCAGCCTGCGGGCGGGCCAGGCCGGGGAGCTGTTTTTT.

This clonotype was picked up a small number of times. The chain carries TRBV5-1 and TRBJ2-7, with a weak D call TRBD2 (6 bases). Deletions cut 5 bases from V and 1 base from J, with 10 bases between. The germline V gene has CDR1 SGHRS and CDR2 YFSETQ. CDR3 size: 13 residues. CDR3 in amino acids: CASRPGESYEQYF. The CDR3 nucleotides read TGCGCCAGCAGACCGGGGGAGTCCTACGAGCAGTACTTC.

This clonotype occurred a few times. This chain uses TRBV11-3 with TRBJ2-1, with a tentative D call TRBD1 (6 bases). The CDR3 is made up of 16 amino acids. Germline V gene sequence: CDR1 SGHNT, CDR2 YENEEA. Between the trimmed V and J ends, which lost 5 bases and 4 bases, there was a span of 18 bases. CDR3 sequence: CASSKEAGVGYNEQFF. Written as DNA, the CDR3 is TGTGCCAGCAGCAAAGAAGCAGGGGTGGGTTACAATGAGCAGTTCTTC.

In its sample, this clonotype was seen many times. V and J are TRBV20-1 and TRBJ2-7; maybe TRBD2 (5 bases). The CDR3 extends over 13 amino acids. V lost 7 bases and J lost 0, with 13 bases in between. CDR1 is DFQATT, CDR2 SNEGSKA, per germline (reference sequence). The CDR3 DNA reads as TGCAGTGTAAGGACGGGGAGCTCCTACGAGCAGTACTTC. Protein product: CSVRTGSSYEQYF.

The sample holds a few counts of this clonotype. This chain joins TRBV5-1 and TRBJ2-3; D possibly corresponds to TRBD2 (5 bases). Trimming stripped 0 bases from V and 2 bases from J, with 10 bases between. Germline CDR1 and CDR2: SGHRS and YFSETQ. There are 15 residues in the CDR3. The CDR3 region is CASSLAEGFTDTQYF. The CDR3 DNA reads TGCGCCAGCAGCTTGGCTGAGGGTTTCACAGATACGCAGTATTTT.

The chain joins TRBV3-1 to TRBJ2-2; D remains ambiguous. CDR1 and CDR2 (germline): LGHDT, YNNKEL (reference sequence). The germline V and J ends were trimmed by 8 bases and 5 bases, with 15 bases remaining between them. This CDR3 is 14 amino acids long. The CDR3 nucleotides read TGTGCCAGCGGCCCCCCTTGGCAGACCGGGGAGCTGTTTTTT. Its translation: CASGPPWQTGELFF.

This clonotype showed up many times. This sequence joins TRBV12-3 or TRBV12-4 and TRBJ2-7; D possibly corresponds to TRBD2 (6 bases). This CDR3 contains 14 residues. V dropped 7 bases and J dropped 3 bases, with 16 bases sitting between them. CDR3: CASTRGGIDYEQYF. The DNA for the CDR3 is TGTGCCAGCACCCGTGGGGGGATTGACTACGAGCAGTACTTC.

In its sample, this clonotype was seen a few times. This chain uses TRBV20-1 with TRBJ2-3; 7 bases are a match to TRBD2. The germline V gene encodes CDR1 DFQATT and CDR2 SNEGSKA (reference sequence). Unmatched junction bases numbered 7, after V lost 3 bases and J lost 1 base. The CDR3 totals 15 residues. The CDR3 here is CSASPGGVGTDTQYF. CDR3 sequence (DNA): TGCAGTGCTAGCCCGGGAGGTGTTGGCACAGATACGCAGTATTTT.

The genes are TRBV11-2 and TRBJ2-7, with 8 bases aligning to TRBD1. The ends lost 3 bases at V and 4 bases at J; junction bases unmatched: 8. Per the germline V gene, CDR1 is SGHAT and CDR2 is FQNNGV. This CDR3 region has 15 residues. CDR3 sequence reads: CASSFSGTGGYEQYF. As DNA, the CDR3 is TGTGCCAGCAGCTTCTCCGGGACAGGTGGTTACGAGCAGTACTTC.

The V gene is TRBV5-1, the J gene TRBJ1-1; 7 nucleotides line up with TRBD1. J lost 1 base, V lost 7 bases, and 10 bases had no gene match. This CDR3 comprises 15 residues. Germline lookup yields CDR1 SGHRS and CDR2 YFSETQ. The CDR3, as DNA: TGCGCCAGCGGGCCTACCGGGACAGCGAACACTGAAGCTTTCTTT. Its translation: CASGPTGTANTEAFF.

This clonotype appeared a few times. CDR3 residues: CASRGTGGKNEQFF. In DNA, the CDR3 is TGTGCCAGCAGAGGGACAGGGGGCAAAAATGAGCAGTTCTTC. This rearrangement joins TRBV6-1 to TRBJ2-1; 12 bases agree with TRBD1. The ends lost 6 bases at V and 7 bases at J; junction bases unmatched: 4. The CDR3 loop spans 14 amino acids. Germline CDR1 and CDR2: MNHNS and SASEGT.

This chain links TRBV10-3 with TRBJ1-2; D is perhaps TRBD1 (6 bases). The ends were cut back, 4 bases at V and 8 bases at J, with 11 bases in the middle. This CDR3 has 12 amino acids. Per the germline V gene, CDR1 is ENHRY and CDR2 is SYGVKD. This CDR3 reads CAISGNRDGYTF. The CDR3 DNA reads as TGTGCCATCAGTGGGAACAGGGACGGCTACACCTTC.

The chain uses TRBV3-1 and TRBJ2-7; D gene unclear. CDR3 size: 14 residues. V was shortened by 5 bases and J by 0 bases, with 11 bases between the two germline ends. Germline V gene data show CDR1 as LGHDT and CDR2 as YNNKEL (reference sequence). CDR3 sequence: CASSAAWVSYEQYF. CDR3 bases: TGTGCCAGCAGCGCCGCTTGGGTCTCCTACGAGCAGTACTTC.

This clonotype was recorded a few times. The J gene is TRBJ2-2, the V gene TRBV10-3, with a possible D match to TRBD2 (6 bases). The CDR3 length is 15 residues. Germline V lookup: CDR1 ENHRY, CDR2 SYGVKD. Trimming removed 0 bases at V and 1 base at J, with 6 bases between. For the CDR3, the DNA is TGTGCCATCAGTGAGTCTAGCGGGAACACCGGGGAGCTGTTTTTT. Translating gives CAISESSGNTGELFF.

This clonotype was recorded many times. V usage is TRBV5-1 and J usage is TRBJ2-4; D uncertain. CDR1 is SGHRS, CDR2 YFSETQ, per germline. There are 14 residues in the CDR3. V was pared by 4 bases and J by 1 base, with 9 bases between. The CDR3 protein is CASSPLGAKNIQYF. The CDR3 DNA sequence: TGCGCCAGCAGCCCCCTCGGGGCCAAAAACATTCAGTACTTC.

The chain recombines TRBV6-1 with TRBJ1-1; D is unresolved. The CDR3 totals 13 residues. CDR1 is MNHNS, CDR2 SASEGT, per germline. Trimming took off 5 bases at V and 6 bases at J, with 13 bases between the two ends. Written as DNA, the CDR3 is TGTGCCAGCAGTCCGCGGGGAGACCCTGAAGCTTTCTTT. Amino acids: CASSPRGDPEAFF.

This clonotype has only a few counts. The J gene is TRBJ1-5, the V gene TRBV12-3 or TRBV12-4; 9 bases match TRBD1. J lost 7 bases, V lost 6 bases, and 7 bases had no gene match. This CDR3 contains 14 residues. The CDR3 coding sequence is TGTGCCAGCAGCCCGACGACAGGGGGGCAGCCCCAGCATTTT. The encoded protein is CASSPTTGGQPQHF.

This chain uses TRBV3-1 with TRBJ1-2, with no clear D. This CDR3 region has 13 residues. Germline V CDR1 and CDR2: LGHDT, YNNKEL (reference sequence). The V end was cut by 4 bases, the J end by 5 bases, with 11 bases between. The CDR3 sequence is CASSPDASYGYTF. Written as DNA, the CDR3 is TGTGCCAGCAGCCCAGACGCCTCTTATGGCTACACCTTC.